The present TCR beta chain was sequenced within a study of blood T cell repertoires in COVID-19. From germline, CDR1 is SEHNR and CDR2 FQNEAQ (reference sequence). This CDR3 comprises 16 residues. The V segment lost 4 bases and the J segment 2 bases; nucleotides outside the gene matches: 10. Profiled with immunoSEQ multiplex PCR; TCRdb holds only in-frame clones, not every one. The sample records under 200,000 clones, 85% to 90% being singletons. The sample consisted of PBMCs or T cells enriched from blood (not recorded which). This TCR came from a woman in her 50s who had recovered from COVID-19. This chain uses TRBV7-9 with TRBJ2-7, with 8 bases that match TRBD1. The CDR3 is CASSSPRDRRAYEQYF. The DNA of the CDR3 is TGTGCCAGCAGCTCCCCCCGGGACAGGAGAGCCTACGAGCAGTACTTC.